This T cell receptor (beta chain) emerged from a study of cytomegalovirus exposure and HLA in healthy donors. Germline CDR1 reads MNHEY; CDR2 reads SVGAGI. The CDR3 loop spans 14 amino acids. V shed 3 bases and J shed 5 bases, with 10 bases lying between them. Nominally healthy donors provided the samples, though records likely missed some immune exposures. Study results and caveats: In terms of immune exposure information, only CMV serostatus was available. Analyzed later, most CMV-associated TCR beta chains appeared HLA-restricted. It was in a later analysis that TCR association rates were seen to vary by HLA locus, highest for DRB1 and lowest for HLA-C.

The PCR ran on 60 Vbeta and 13 Jbeta primers. The method was immunoSEQ multiplex PCR; TCRdb's version includes in-frame clones alone and lacks a portion of them. The sample consists of about 180,000 clones, around 77% of them appearing once. Concerning this clone itself: What it binds is unknown.

The chain links TRBV6-5 to TRBJ1-4; no clear D. Material for sequencing was PBMCs. This clonotype originated in a man aged 60 to 75 in good health and CMV-seronegative. This CDR3 is CASSYRRNNEKLFF. CDR3 DNA: TGTGCCAGCAGTTATCGGCGGAACAATGAAAAACTGTTTTTT.